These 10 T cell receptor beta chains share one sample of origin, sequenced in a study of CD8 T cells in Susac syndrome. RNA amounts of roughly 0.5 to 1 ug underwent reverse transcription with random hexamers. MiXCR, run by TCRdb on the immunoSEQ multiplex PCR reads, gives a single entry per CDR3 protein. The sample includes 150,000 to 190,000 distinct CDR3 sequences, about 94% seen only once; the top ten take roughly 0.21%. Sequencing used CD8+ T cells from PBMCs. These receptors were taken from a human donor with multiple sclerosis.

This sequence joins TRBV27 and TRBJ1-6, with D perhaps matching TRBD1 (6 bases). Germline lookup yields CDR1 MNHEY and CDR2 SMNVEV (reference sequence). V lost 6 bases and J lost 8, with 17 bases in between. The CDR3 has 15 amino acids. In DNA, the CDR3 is TGTGCCAGCAGCAAAGGGGGACCGAATTATTCACCCCTCCACTTT. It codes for CASSKGGPNYSPLHF.

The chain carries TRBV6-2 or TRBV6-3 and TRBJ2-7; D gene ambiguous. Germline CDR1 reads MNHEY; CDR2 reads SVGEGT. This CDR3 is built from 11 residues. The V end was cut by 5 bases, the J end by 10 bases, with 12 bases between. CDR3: CASSDLFAQYF. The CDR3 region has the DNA TGTGCCAGCAGTGATCTCTTCGCCCAGTACTTC.

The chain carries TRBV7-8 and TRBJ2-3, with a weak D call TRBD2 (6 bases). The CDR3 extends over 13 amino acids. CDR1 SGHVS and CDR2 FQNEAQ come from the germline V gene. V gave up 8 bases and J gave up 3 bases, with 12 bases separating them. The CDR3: CASWGGRTDTQYF. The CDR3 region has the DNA TGTGCCAGCTGGGGTGGGAGGACAGATACGCAGTATTTT. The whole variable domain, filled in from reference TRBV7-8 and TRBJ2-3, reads GAGVSQSPRYKVAKRGQDVALRCDPISGHVSLFWYQQALGQGPEFLTYFQNEAQLDKSGLPSDRFFAERPEGSVSTLKIQRTQQEDSAVYLCASWGGRTDTQYFGPGTRLTVL.

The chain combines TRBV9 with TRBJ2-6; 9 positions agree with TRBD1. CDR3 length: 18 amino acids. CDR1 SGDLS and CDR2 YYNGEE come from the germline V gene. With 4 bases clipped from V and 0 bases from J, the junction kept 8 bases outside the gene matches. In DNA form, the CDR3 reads TGTGCCAGCAGCATACACAGGGGGCGAACCTCTGGGGCCAACGTCCTGACTTTC. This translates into CASSIHRGRTSGANVLTF.

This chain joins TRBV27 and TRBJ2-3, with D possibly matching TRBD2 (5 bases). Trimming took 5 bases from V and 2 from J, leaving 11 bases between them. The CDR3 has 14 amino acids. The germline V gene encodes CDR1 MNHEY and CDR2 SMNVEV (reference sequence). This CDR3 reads CASSEGYSTDTQYF. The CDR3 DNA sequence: TGTGCCAGCAGTGAGGGCTACTCCACAGATACGCAGTATTTT.

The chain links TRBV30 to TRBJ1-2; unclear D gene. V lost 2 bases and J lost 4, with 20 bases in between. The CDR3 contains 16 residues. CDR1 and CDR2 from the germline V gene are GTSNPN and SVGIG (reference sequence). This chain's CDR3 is CAWSPSVPVRGYGYTF. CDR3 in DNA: TGTGCCTGGAGTCCATCGGTGCCGGTCCGGGGCTATGGCTACACCTTC.

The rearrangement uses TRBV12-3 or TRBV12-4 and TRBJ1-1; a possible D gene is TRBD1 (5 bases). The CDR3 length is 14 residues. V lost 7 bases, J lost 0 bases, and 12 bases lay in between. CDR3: CASIPEGLNTEAFF. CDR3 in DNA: TGTGCCAGCATCCCCGAGGGGCTGAACACTGAAGCTTTCTTT.

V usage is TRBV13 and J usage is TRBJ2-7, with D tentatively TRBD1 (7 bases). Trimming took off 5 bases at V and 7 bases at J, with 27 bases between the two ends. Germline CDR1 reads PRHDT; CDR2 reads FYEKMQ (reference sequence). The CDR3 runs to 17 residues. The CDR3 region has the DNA TGTGCCAGCAGCGGAGGGACAGTCAATGGGGTACGTCGGGAGCAGTACTTC. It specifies CASSGGTVNGVRREQYF.

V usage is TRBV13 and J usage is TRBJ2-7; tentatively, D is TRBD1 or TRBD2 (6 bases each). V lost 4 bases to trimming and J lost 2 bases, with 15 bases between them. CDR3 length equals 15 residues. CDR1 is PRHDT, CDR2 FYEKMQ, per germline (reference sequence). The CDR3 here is CASSSRDIDAYEQYF. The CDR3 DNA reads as TGTGCCAGCAGCTCGCGGGACATCGACGCCTACGAGCAGTACTTC.

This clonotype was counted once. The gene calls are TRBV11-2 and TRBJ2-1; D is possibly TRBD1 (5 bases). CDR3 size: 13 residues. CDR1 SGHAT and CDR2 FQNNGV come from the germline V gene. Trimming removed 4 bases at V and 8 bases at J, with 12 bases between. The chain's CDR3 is CASSWGLGDEQFF. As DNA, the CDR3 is TGTGCCAGCAGCTGGGGATTAGGGGATGAGCAGTTCTTC. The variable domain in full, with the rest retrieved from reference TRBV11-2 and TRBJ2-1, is EAGVAQSPRYKIIEKRQSVAFWCNPISGHATLYWYQQILGQGPKLLIQFQNNGVVDDSQLPKDRFSAERLKGVDSTLKIQPAKLEDSAVYLCASSWGLGDEQFFGPGTRLTVL.